The next 22 T cell receptor beta chains were all read from a single sample in a study of OX40 agonist ivuxolimab in advanced cancers. Libraries were built with the immunoSEQ multiplex PCR assay. Drawn from immuneACCESS, this table holds only the in-frame rearrangements with V and J called that TCRdb kept. Clones are partly lost; checked studies trace under half to an unresolved V gene and leave the rest unexplained. Within this sample are 84,000 or so clones, with over 75% of them counted one time only. 0.25% to 0.3% of the sample belongs to the ten largest clones. The starting material was CD4+ or CD8+ T cells sorted from blood, obtained in a trial of the OX40 agonist ivuxolimab. All receptors derive from an adult with an advanced solid tumor such as melanoma, head and neck, liver or kidney cancer.

This rearrangement joins TRBV19 to TRBJ2-2; the D gene could be TRBD1 or TRBD2 (5 bases each). The germline gives CDR1 LNHDA, CDR2 SQIVND (reference sequence). Trimming pared 5 bases from V and 4 bases from J, leaving 14 bases between. The CDR3 consists of 15 residues. CDR3 in DNA: TGTGCCAGTAGTCCCGGGACCCACGGCACCGGGGAGCTGTTTTTT. Its translation: CASSPGTHGTGELFF.

The chain uses TRBV19 and TRBJ1-2, with D maybe TRBD1 (5 bases). From germline, CDR1 is LNHDA and CDR2 SQIVND (reference sequence). V was trimmed by 3 bases and J by 6 bases, leaving 14 bases between them. This CDR3 region has 14 residues. CDR3 nucleotides: TGTGCCAGTAGTATGCCGGGACCACTAAATGGCTACACCTTC. Residues: CASSMPGPLNGYTF.

V gene TRBV10-1 combines with J gene TRBJ2-1; TRBD2 might be the D (6 bases). CDR3 length: 14 residues. Deletions cut 2 bases from V and 4 bases from J, with 9 bases between. The germline CDR1 and CDR2 sequences are WNHNN and SYGVQD (reference sequence). CDR3 sequence reads: CASSEAGGYNEQFF. For the CDR3, the DNA is TGCGCCAGCAGTGAGGCCGGGGGATACAATGAGCAGTTCTTC.

The table lists this clone with a count of one. The gene calls are TRBV10-3 and TRBJ1-1; possibly TRBD1 for D (6 bases). CDR3 length equals 13 residues. Germline CDR1 and CDR2: ENHRY and SYGVKD. Trimming stripped 6 bases from V and 0 bases from J, with 8 bases between. The CDR3 DNA reads as TGTGCCATCAGCGGACAGATGAACACTGAAGCTTTCTTT. It specifies CAISGQMNTEAFF.

The chain uses TRBV27 and TRBJ1-2; 10 bases agree with TRBD1. The CDR3 has 16 amino acids. The V gene's germline CDR1 is MNHEY and CDR2 SMNVEV (reference sequence). V shed 6 bases, J shed 1 base, and the junction held 8 bases outside the gene matches. CDR3 in DNA: TGTGCCAGCAGAAGGGGACAGGGGATTGTTAACTATGGCTACACCTTC. Translation gives CASRRGQGIVNYGYTF.

The CDR3 bases are TGTGCCAGCTCACCTACGACAGGGTTCGGCACAGATACGCAGTATTTT. Its translation: CASSPTTGFGTDTQYF. The chain is built from TRBV18 and TRBJ2-3; the match to TRBD1 covers 7 bases. This CDR3 spans 16 amino acids. Germline values: CDR1 KGHSH, CDR2 LQKENI. V was pared by 3 bases and J by 1 base, with 7 bases of the junction left unmatched.

V usage is TRBV5-1 and J usage is TRBJ2-2, with D possibly matching TRBD1 (6 bases). The V and J ends lost 7 bases and 4 bases respectively, with 17 bases between them. From germline, CDR1 is SGHRS and CDR2 YFSETQ. This CDR3 region has 15 residues. CDR3 sequence (DNA): TGCGCCAGCCAACCAGGGGCCACGGGCACCGGGGAGCTGTTTTTT. Protein product: CASQPGATGTGELFF.

This clone was counted a few times. The chain combines TRBV4-2 with TRBJ2-7; D possibly corresponds to TRBD1 (7 bases). Germline values: CDR1 LGHNA, CDR2 YNFKEQ. The CDR3 has 15 residues. V was clipped by 0 bases and J by 6 bases, with 15 bases between them. CDR3 sequence reads: CASSQEGAGGSEQYF. The CDR3 DNA is TGTGCCAGCAGCCAAGAAGGGGCAGGGGGGAGCGAGCAGTACTTC.

The V gene is TRBV30, the J gene TRBJ1-6; D uncertain. CDR1 is GTSNPN, CDR2 SVGIG, per germline (reference sequence). Trimming left V 4 bases short and J 1 base short, with 8 bases between. The CDR3 has 14 residues. As DNA, the CDR3 is TGTGCCTGGATCAAAGGATCCTATAATTCACCCCTCCACTTT. Translation: CAWIKGSYNSPLHF.

This clone has more than one count but fewer than ten. The rearrangement links TRBV4-1 to TRBJ1-5; D not resolved. Trimming took off 4 bases at V and 6 bases at J, with 13 bases between the two ends. CDR1 is MGHRA, CDR2 YSYEKL, per germline. There are 14 residues in the CDR3. CDR3 loop: CASSPDPRGQPQHF. CDR3 DNA sequence: TGCGCCAGCAGCCCCGACCCCCGGGGTCAGCCCCAGCATTTT.

This chain links TRBV6-5 with TRBJ2-7, with D perhaps given as TRBD1 or TRBD2 (5 bases each). This CDR3 has 14 residues. Germline V lookup: CDR1 MNHEY, CDR2 SVGAGI. V gave up 6 bases and J gave up 2 bases, with 14 bases separating them. This chain's CDR3 is CASSPGAFTYEQYF. DNA for the CDR3: TGTGCCAGCAGCCCCGGGGCCTTTACCTACGAGCAGTACTTC.

V is TRBV29-1 and J is TRBJ2-5; perhaps TRBD2 as D (6 bases). The CDR3 length is 12 residues. Germline loops: CDR1 SQVTM, CDR2 ANQGSEA. V lost 1 base and J lost 7, with 10 bases in between. The CDR3 protein is CSVEAGGATQYF. The CDR3 nucleotides read TGCAGCGTTGAAGCGGGCGGGGCGACCCAGTACTTC.

The rearrangement uses TRBV7-9 and TRBJ1-5, with a tentative D call TRBD1 (5 bases). This CDR3 region has 14 residues. Germline V gene lookup returns CDR1 SEHNR and CDR2 FQNEAQ (reference sequence). Between the trimmed V and J ends, which lost 2 bases and 4 bases, there was a span of 9 bases. The CDR3 reads CASSLTGVNQPQHF. DNA for the CDR3: TGTGCCAGCAGCTTAACGGGGGTTAATCAGCCCCAGCATTTT. Full variable domain (rest looked up from reference TRBV7-9 and TRBJ1-5): DTGVSQNPRHKITKRGQNVTFRCDPISEHNRLYWYRQTLGQGPEFLTYFQNEAQLEKSRLLSDRFSAERPKGSFSTLEIQRTEQGDSAMYLCASSLTGVNQPQHFGDGTRLSIL.

The chain has TRBV7-3 and TRBJ2-1; tentative D call: TRBD1 (6 bases). Germline V lookup: CDR1 SGHTA, CDR2 FQGTGA. The CDR3 runs to 15 residues. Between the trimmed V and J ends, which lost 3 bases and 9 bases, there was a span of 18 bases. In DNA, the CDR3 is TGTGCCAGCAGCTTTGGGGGCCTTCCTTCCGGTGAGCAGTTCTTC. Protein sequence: CASSFGGLPSGEQFF.

This chain joins TRBV11-3 and TRBJ1-1, with D tentatively TRBD1 (5 bases). The CDR3 contains 17 residues. Germline-derived CDR1 and CDR2 are SGHNT and YENEEA. V was shortened by 1 base and J by 2 bases, with 17 bases between the two germline ends. CDR3 residues: CASSLGGMGRDNTEAFF. The CDR3 DNA reads as TGTGCCAGCAGCTTAGGCGGCATGGGACGGGATAACACTGAAGCTTTCTTT.

The chain recombines TRBV7-2 with TRBJ2-3; 13 positions match TRBD2. There are 14 residues in the CDR3. The V gene end was trimmed by 7 bases and the J gene end by 4 bases; junction bases not matched to a gene: 2. Germline V lookup: CDR1 SGHTA, CDR2 FQGNSA. Here the CDR3 DNA reads TGTGCCAGCACCGGACTAGCGGGGGCAGATACGCAGTATTTT. It yields the protein CASTGLAGADTQYF.

This chain links TRBV21-1 with TRBJ1-5. TRBV21-1 is designated a pseudogene. The CDR3 contains 20 residues. The CDR3 loop reads CASSKAGGRAPLYSNQPQHF. CDR3 nucleotides: TGTGCCAGCAGCAAAGCGGGGGGGCGTGCCCCGCTGTATAGCAATCAGCCCCAGCATTTT.

J is TRBJ1-1 and V is TRBV29-1, with D tentatively TRBD1 (5 bases). V was clipped by 3 bases and J by 0 bases, with 8 bases between them. Germline values: CDR1 SQVTM, CDR2 ANQGSEA. The CDR3 length is 13 residues. The CDR3 DNA reads TGCAGCGTTGAGGGACCGTTGAACACTGAAGCTTTCTTT. It encodes CSVEGPLNTEAFF.

The gene calls are TRBV4-1 and TRBJ1-5; the match to TRBD1 covers 7 bases. This CDR3 contains 15 residues. V trimming: 1 base; J trimming: 6 bases; junction bases outside the gene matches: 6. Germline CDR1 reads MGHRA; CDR2 reads YSYEKL. The DNA of the CDR3 is TGCGCCAGCAGCCAAGGGAGGGGGCTGGGTCAGCCCCAGCATTTT. Protein sequence: CASSQGRGLGQPQHF.

This chain uses TRBV6-5 with TRBJ2-5, with 10 bases identical to TRBD2. The CDR3 loop spans 15 amino acids. J lost 5 bases, V lost 2 bases, and 5 bases had no gene match. Germline V gene sequence: CDR1 MNHEY, CDR2 SVGAGI. The CDR3 is CASSYRGTSVETQYF. The CDR3, as DNA: TGTGCCAGCAGTTACCGCGGGACTAGCGTGGAGACCCAGTACTTC.

The chain employs TRBV10-1 and TRBJ2-7; no clear D gene. The length of the CDR3 is 14 residues. Germline V gene lookup returns CDR1 WNHNN and CDR2 SYGVQD (reference sequence). Trimming left V 0 bases short and J 3 bases short, with 9 bases between. The CDR3, as DNA: TGCGCCAGCAGTGAGTCCCAGCCCTTCTACGAGCAGTACTTC. It codes for CASSESQPFYEQYF.

The V gene is TRBV7-3, the J gene TRBJ2-3; D gene unclear. The CDR3 is 13 amino acids. The V gene lost 5 bases and the J gene lost 2 bases, with 8 bases spanning the gap. CDR1 and CDR2 from the germline V gene are SGHTA and FQGTGA. The CDR3 nucleotides are TGTGCCAGCAGCCTCGGGTCCACAGATACGCAGTATTTT. Protein: CASSLGSTDTQYF.